A single sample gave rise to the 13 T cell receptor beta chains below, sequenced in a study of monozygotic twins with inflammatory bowel disease (dated by TCRdb to about 2019). Receptor amplification or capture employed 5' RACE. Data came from an Illumina HiSeq 2500. TCRdb reprocessed the sequencing reads and holds a single record per CDR3 protein sequence, with no DNA. This sample's table contains 350,000 to 550,000 distinct CDR3 sequences. The ten most abundant clones make up 2.4% of the sample. Source material: blood. These TCRs come from a human donor with ulcerative colitis or Crohn's disease, or a healthy co-twin of an affected twin (not recorded which).

The chain links TRBV5-1 to TRBJ2-2; TCRdb gives TRBD2 as the D gene, but with no DNA this cannot be confirmed. Germline V CDR1 and CDR2: SGHRS, YFSETQ. The CDR3 has 14 residues. The CDR3: CASKREPNTGELFF.

J is TRBJ2-3 and V is TRBV7-3; TCRdb proposes TRBD2, but this gene call is untestable without DNA. Germline lookup yields CDR1 SGHTA and CDR2 FQGTGA. CDR3 size: 16 residues. This chain's CDR3 is CASSYTGTSGPASQYF.

V is TRBV7-9 and J is TRBJ2-5. Germline CDR1 and CDR2: SEHNR and FQNEAQ (reference sequence). CDR3 length: 15 amino acids. This CDR3 is CASSLIGGDQETQYF.

V usage is TRBV5-1 and J usage is TRBJ1-2. Per the germline V gene, CDR1 is SGHRS and CDR2 is YFSETQ. The CDR3 is made up of 15 amino acids. The CDR3 loop reads CASSLDPGTVRGYTF. Looking up the rest from reference TRBV5-1 and TRBJ1-2 gives the full variable domain: KAGVTQTPRYLIKTRGQQVTLSCSPISGHRSVSWYQQTPGQGLQFLFEYFSETQRNKGNFPGRFSGRQFSNSRSEMNVSTLELGDSALYLCASSLDPGTVRGYTFGSGTRLTVV.

This chain links TRBV20-1 with TRBJ2-1; there is no DNA to check the TCRdb D call of TRBD2. There are 14 residues in the CDR3. Germline lookup yields CDR1 DFQATT and CDR2 SNEGSKA (reference sequence). The CDR3 sequence: CSASDYSSYNEQFF.

The gene calls are TRBV6-5 and TRBJ2-7. CDR1 and CDR2 from the germline V gene are MNHEY and SVGAGI. The CDR3 totals 17 residues. The CDR3 is CASSYSTAAGGSYEQYF.

This chain connects TRBV12-3 or TRBV12-4 to TRBJ1-5; TCRdb's assignment of TRBD1 cannot be checked, as there is no DNA. This CDR3 contains 12 residues. CDR3 in amino acids: CASSIPPQPQHF.

The rearrangement uses TRBV5-1 and TRBJ1-1; the TCRdb call, TRBD1, lacks DNA for checking. CDR3 length: 14 residues. CDR1 and CDR2 (germline): SGHRS, YFSETQ. CDR3 sequence reads: CASSLDSGGRQAFF. Complete variable domain (other parts from reference TRBV5-1 and TRBJ1-1): KAGVTQTPRYLIKTRGQQVTLSCSPISGHRSVSWYQQTPGQGLQFLFEYFSETQRNKGNFPGRFSGRQFSNSRSEMNVSTLELGDSALYLCASSLDSGGRQAFFGQGTRLTVV.

The V gene is TRBV5-4, the J gene TRBJ2-1; TCRdb proposes TRBD2, but this gene call is untestable without DNA. The CDR3 sequence is 14 residues long. Per germline, CDR1 SGHNT and CDR2 YYREEE (reference sequence). The CDR3 reads CASIKGGGASEQFF.

The chain carries TRBV30 and TRBJ2-1; TCRdb's D call, TRBD2, is unchecked because there is no DNA. The CDR3 runs to 15 residues. Germline V gene data show CDR1 as GTSNPN and CDR2 as SVGIG (reference sequence). This chain's CDR3 is CAWSETSGRVNEQFF.

The chain couples TRBV24-1 to TRBJ2-2. The CDR3 consists of 14 residues. The germline CDR1 and CDR2 sequences are KGHDR and SFDVKD. CDR3 region: CATSDLDGAGELFF.

The chain uses TRBV29-1 and TRBJ1-1; with no DNA, the TCRdb D assignment of TRBD1 cannot be verified. The germline CDR1 and CDR2 sequences are SQVTM and ANQGSEA. This CDR3 region has 12 residues. The CDR3 region is CSAWTGGTEAFF.

The rearrangement uses TRBV11-2 and TRBJ2-2; there is no DNA to check the TCRdb D call of TRBD1. The CDR3 is 15 residues long. The V gene's germline CDR1 is SGHAT and CDR2 FQNNGV. The CDR3 protein is CASSPWTGGTGELFF.